This T cell receptor (beta chain) was profiled in a study of T cells in Graves' hyperthyroidism and ophthalmopathy (dated by TCRdb to about 2019). In terms of the full investigation: Peripheral blood was collected at initial diagnosis, before any treatment. The 95 to 100 discovery patients were randomly divided into training and test sets at a 7:3 ratio. An independent validation cohort of under 20 hyperthyroidism patients and approximately 17 patients who later progressed to ophthalmopathy tested prospective prediction of ophthalmopathy. After sampling, hyperthyroidism patients received methimazole starting at 30 mg daily, and ophthalmopathy patients received high-dose intravenous methylprednisolone. In roughly six Graves' hyperthyroidism patients, the study also compared T-cell repertoires from thyroid tissue with T-cell repertoires from blood. According to the paper, TCR Vbeta CDR3 sequencing was carried out on roughly 130 peripheral blood samples, which came from 40 to 45 ophthalmopathy, 75 to 80 hyperthyroidism and roughly 17 progressor patients. TCR V-J signatures able to tell the groups apart were searched for in a discovery cohort of more than 90 patients, of whom approximately 40 had Graves' ophthalmopathy and 57 had stable Graves' hyperthyroidism. Summary of the overall study and its limitations: In validation, the model predicted progression to ophthalmopathy a median of roughly 6.2 months before onset, with roughly 70% sensitivity and nearly 75% specificity. Most expanded thyroid clonotypes (frequency above 0.001) were also found in blood, which suggests that blood repertoires may mirror thyroid immune responses. Sample size was not statistically predetermined, and investigators were not blinded to group allocation. A model built on a 13 V-J signature distinguished ophthalmopathy from stable hyperthyroidism, reaching roughly 88% sensitivity and around 81% specificity in cross-validation and 80%/75% in testing.

The germline V gene yields SGHTA for CDR1 and FQGNSA for CDR2. The CDR3 has 15 amino acids, counting the end cysteine and phenylalanine. Only the CDR3 portion is preserved as DNA: 45 bases, with reading frame beginning at the first base. V is pared back by 3 bases and J by 2 bases, with 12 bases lying between the germline termini. TCR beta CDR3 regions were amplified from RNA transcripts. A first-round RT-PCR of the TCR CDR3 used the HTBI primer set with the Qiagen OneStep RT-PCR kit. Libraries were constructed in a second round of multiplex PCR, after which size selection and purification were carried out. The libraries were sequenced on an Illumina HiSeq2000 using paired-end 100 bp reads. The authors' analysis ran thus. SOAPnuke was used to process the raw data, throwing out any read that contained adapters or uncalled bases, had a mean Phred below 15, or lacked an exact constant-primer or identifier match. COPE v1.2.5 was used to merge high-quality paired reads, and clonotypes were defined as unique nucleotide sequences. MiTCR v1.1 was used to align clonotypes to the IMGT TRBV, TRBD and TRBJ reference segments. Analysis was restricted to V-J combinations with a frequency above 0.0001, which covered 98% to 99.2% of repertoires. A TCS score was defined as the ratio between F50 (clonal expansion) and ExV (chaos), using BLOSUM62-based TCRdist between CDR3 peptides within each V-J. Welch's t-statistics and random forest reduced around 520 V-J features to 13, which were used in a naive Bayes classifier (R e1071). TCRdb passed the public sequencing reads through fastp at Q25 and MiXCR, retaining productive beta sequences. Rows are combined by CDR3 protein, so each entry shows the most common genes and DNA. Clone size and V and J calls follow TCRdb, not the original study. Counted in this sample were roughly 700,000 distinct CDR3 sequences; 17% of them appeared once. The top ten clonotypes cover around 15% of the sample.

On this clonotype itself: What this receptor recognizes is not known. It has no much larger one-base neighbor in the sample; base qualities were not kept.

Stable Graves' hyperthyroidism was defined as no progression to ophthalmopathy during 18 months of follow-up. Hyperthyroidism patients were newly diagnosed, had a disease duration of under 2 months, and were aged 18 to 65 years. Patients with uncontrolled infections, other autoimmune diseases, pregnancy or lactation were excluded. Diagnoses were established on the basis of clinical symptoms, serum thyroxine and TRAb, thyroid ultrasound, and orbital computed tomography. PBMCs were isolated from approximately 10 ml of fresh peripheral blood by Ficoll-Paque density gradient centrifugation. Trizol reagent was used to extract total RNA, and RNA quality was then checked on an Agilent 2100 Bioanalyzer.

This receptor chain uses TRBV7-2 and TRBJ2-3; too little of a D gene remains to name it. The sample was blood. The TCR sequence derives from a man aged 50-60 years with Graves' hyperthyroidism. The sequenced DNA: TGTGCCAGCAGCTTTCGGGCCACGGCCACAGATACGCAGTATTTT. Translated, this is CASSFRATATDTQYF.